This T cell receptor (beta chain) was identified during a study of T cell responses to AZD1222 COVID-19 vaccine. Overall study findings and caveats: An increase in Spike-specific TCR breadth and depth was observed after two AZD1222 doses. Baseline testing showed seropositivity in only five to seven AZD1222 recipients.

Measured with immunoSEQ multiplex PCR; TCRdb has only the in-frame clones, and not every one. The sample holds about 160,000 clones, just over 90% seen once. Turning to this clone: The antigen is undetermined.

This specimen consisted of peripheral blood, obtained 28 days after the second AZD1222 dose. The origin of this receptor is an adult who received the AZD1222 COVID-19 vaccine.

The CDR3 loop reads CASSPWTGQNTEAFF. The CDR3 bases are TGTGCCAGCAGCCCATGGACAGGACAGAACACTGAAGCTTTCTTT. The chain has TRBV7-8 and TRBJ1-1; 7 bases fit TRBD1. This CDR3 is 15 amino acids long. The J segment lost 1 base and the V segment lost 5 bases, leaving 7 bases of the junction unmatched. Per the germline V gene, CDR1 is SGHVS and CDR2 is FQNEAQ.